The TCR beta chain described here comes from a study of cytomegalovirus exposure and HLA in healthy donors. Across the whole study: As released early, the data held about 85 million unique TCRs from HLA-typed donors.

Note on this clone: Its antigen remains unknown.

The PCR was carried out with 60 Vbeta primers and 13 Jbeta primers. Produced via immunoSEQ multiplex PCR; TCRdb's table is partial and in-frame only. The sample table includes approximately 40,000 clones. Findings and limits, study-wide: Trimming of TCR beta V- and J-genes showed a link, identified in a later analysis, to a missense DCLRE1C variant. The study labeled more than 150 TCR beta chains cytomegalovirus-associated. Several top significant clusters appeared, in a later analysis, to be linked to common viral pathogens.

The receptor was isolated from a human donor in good health. Sequencing was done on a sample of PBMCs.

DNA of the CDR3: TGTGCCAGCAGCTTAGTGTTTAGCGGGGGTACGTACGAGCAGTACTTC. Translated: CASSLVFSGGTYEQYF. The rearrangement uses TRBV7-2 and TRBJ2-7, with 9 positions matching TRBD2. The CDR3 totals 16 residues. Germline CDR1 SGHTA, CDR2 FQGNSA. J was trimmed by 4 bases and V by 1 base; bases with no gene match: 8.